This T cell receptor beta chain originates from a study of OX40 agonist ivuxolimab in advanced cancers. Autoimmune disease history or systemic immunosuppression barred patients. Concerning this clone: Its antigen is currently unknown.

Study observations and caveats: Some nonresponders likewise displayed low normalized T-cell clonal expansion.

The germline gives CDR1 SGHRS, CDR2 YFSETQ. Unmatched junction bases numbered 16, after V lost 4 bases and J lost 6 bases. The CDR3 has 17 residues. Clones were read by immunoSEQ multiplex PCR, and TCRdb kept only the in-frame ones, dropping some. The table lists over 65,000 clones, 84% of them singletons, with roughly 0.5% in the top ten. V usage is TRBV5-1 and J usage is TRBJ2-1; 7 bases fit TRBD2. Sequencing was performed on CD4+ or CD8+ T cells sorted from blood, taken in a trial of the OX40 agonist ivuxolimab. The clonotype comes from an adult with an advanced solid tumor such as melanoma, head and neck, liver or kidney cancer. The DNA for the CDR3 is TGCGCCAGCAGCCGGGCGGGCGGCGGGAGAAATGTCAATGAGCAGTTCTTC. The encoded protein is CASSRAGGGRNVNEQFF.